The rows below give T cell receptor beta chains drawn from one sample of a study of T cell changes during pregnancy in multiple sclerosis. Using immunoSEQ multiplex PCR, the repertoire was profiled, and TCRdb retains in-frame clones only, with some absent. Among approximately 34,000 clones listed, about nine tenths were seen once. The sequences come from CD8+ T cells from peripheral blood mononuclear cells, collected after pregnancy. These receptors were obtained from a female donor with multiple sclerosis, enrolled in a pregnancy study. Both conserved end residues are part of each CDR3. The D gene is left open where the match is weak.

d_call: TRBD2; v_call: TRBV29-1; j_call: TRBJ2-2; cdr3_aa: CSVVGTAGGWNTGELFF
d_call: TRBD2; v_call: TRBV27; j_call: TRBJ2-7; cdr3_aa: CASSLSGGTYEQYF
d_call: -; v_call: TRBV5-6; j_call: TRBJ2-7; cdr3_aa: CASSLGGDSYEQYF
d_call: TRBD1; v_call: TRBV6-5; j_call: TRBJ1-5; cdr3_aa: CASSLGTGFDQPQHF
d_call: TRBD1; v_call: TRBV2; j_call: TRBJ1-1; cdr3_aa: CASRAGQGAGTEAFF
d_call: -; v_call: TRBV12-5; j_call: TRBJ1-5; cdr3_aa: CASGLSWEDNQPQHF
d_call: TRBD1; v_call: TRBV2; j_call: TRBJ1-6; cdr3_aa: CASIRGAYNSPLHF
d_call: TRBD2; v_call: TRBV7-2; j_call: TRBJ2-3; cdr3_aa: CASSLALAGVTDTQYF
d_call: -; v_call: TRBV2; j_call: TRBJ1-5; cdr3_aa: CASRTGTSGQPQHF
d_call: -; v_call: TRBV4-1; j_call: TRBJ2-7; cdr3_aa: CASSHREEQYF
d_call: TRBD2; v_call: TRBV9; j_call: TRBJ2-3; cdr3_aa: CASSVEGGGFSDTQYF
d_call: -; v_call: TRBV5-4; j_call: TRBJ1-4; cdr3_aa: CASSSGRDRRELFF
d_call: -; v_call: TRBV9; j_call: TRBJ2-5; cdr3_aa: CASSVGSGGPETQYF
d_call: -; v_call: TRBV2; j_call: TRBJ1-5; cdr3_aa: CASSKQGSGNQPQHF
d_call: TRBD2; v_call: TRBV7-2; j_call: TRBJ2-1; cdr3_aa: CASSLGAGGGEQFF
d_call: TRBD1; v_call: TRBV27; j_call: TRBJ2-1; cdr3_aa: CASSLYTGGQNEQFF
d_call: -; v_call: TRBV5-5; j_call: TRBJ1-1; cdr3_aa: CASSSFPGQMNTEAFF
d_call: -; v_call: TRBV2; j_call: TRBJ1-1; cdr3_aa: CAFEPPGRVDTEAFF
d_call: TRBD1; v_call: TRBV7-8; j_call: TRBJ1-5; cdr3_aa: CASSLGQGGTNQPQHF
d_call: TRBD2; v_call: TRBV7-2; j_call: TRBJ2-1; cdr3_aa: CASSLGLAELSYNEQFF
d_call: TRBD2; v_call: TRBV4-3; j_call: TRBJ2-5; cdr3_aa: CASSQEFLAGGGLETQYF
d_call: -; v_call: TRBV19; j_call: TRBJ2-5; cdr3_aa: CASNPGGGSPSDYQETQYF
d_call: TRBD1; v_call: TRBV7-9; j_call: TRBJ2-7; cdr3_aa: CASSRQGARSYEQYF
d_call: -; v_call: TRBV6-5; j_call: TRBJ1-4; cdr3_aa: CASSYSLAGEKLFF
d_call: TRBD2; v_call: TRBV4-2; j_call: TRBJ2-7; cdr3_aa: CASSQNRGGTYEQYF
d_call: TRBD1; v_call: TRBV6-5; j_call: TRBJ1-1; cdr3_aa: CASSYGTGPRVGAFF
d_call: -; v_call: TRBV7-9; j_call: TRBJ2-3; cdr3_aa: CASSSHRVADTQYF
d_call: TRBD2; v_call: TRBV30; j_call: TRBJ2-1; cdr3_aa: CAWSGERGDSYNEQFF
d_call: -; v_call: TRBV5-6; j_call: TRBJ2-7; cdr3_aa: CASSLGALEDSYSYEQYF
d_call: TRBD1; v_call: TRBV9; j_call: TRBJ2-3; cdr3_aa: CASSVGQGMDLTDTQYF
d_call: TRBD2; v_call: TRBV5-5; j_call: TRBJ2-7; cdr3_aa: CASSLEASGGVLREQYF
d_call: -; v_call: TRBV23-1; j_call: TRBJ1-6; cdr3_aa: CASSQNPEVDSPLHF
d_call: -; v_call: TRBV7-6; j_call: TRBJ2-5; cdr3_aa: CASSTDVGEETQYF
d_call: -; v_call: TRBV4-3; j_call: TRBJ1-2; cdr3_aa: CASSQDSTGISNYGYTF
d_call: TRBD2; v_call: TRBV6-5; j_call: TRBJ2-5; cdr3_aa: CASSLLAGDETQYF
d_call: -; v_call: TRBV7-9; j_call: TRBJ2-3; cdr3_aa: CASSPKSFPTDTQYF
d_call: TRBD1; v_call: TRBV4-3; j_call: TRBJ1-1; cdr3_aa: CASSQVDRGGTEAFF
d_call: -; v_call: TRBV4-2; j_call: TRBJ1-4; cdr3_aa: CASSQESGPKLFF
d_call: TRBD2; v_call: TRBV6-1; j_call: TRBJ2-3; cdr3_aa: CASSGSSGGADTQYF
d_call: TRBD1; v_call: TRBV7-3; j_call: TRBJ2-5; cdr3_aa: CASSLGQGIGTQYF
d_call: -; v_call: TRBV5-6; j_call: TRBJ1-2; cdr3_aa: CASSLAEEVQGYGYTF
d_call: TRBD2; v_call: TRBV4-1; j_call: -; cdr3_aa: CASSQVLSGGIYEQYF
d_call: -; v_call: TRBV9; j_call: TRBJ2-1; cdr3_aa: CASSAGGPYNEQFF
d_call: TRBD1; v_call: TRBV29-1; j_call: TRBJ1-2; cdr3_aa: CSVPDRGTYGYTF
d_call: TRBD1; v_call: TRBV6-5; j_call: TRBJ1-2; cdr3_aa: CASSYGQGGGYTF
d_call: -; v_call: TRBV4-3; j_call: TRBJ2-7; cdr3_aa: CASSQGFYYEQYF
d_call: -; v_call: TRBV6-4; j_call: TRBJ2-5; cdr3_aa: CAIGEPAALRQETQYF
d_call: -; v_call: TRBV25-1; j_call: TRBJ1-4; cdr3_aa: CASSEISGGKLFF
d_call: -; v_call: TRBV9; j_call: TRBJ1-5; cdr3_aa: CASSAGPGGNQPQHF
d_call: -; v_call: TRBV7-9; j_call: TRBJ1-2; cdr3_aa: CASSRTAEIANYGYTF
d_call: TRBD2; v_call: TRBV11-2; j_call: TRBJ2-1; cdr3_aa: CASSSPLAGVYEQFF
d_call: -; v_call: TRBV9; j_call: TRBJ2-5; cdr3_aa: CASSVDPTVRGTQYF
d_call: TRBD1; v_call: TRBV30; j_call: TRBJ1-1; cdr3_aa: CAWNTGGTEAFF